These 3 T cell receptor beta chains share one sample of origin, sequenced in a study of blood T cell repertoires in COVID-19. Produced via immunoSEQ multiplex PCR; TCRdb's table is partial and in-frame only. The sample holds 150,000 to 200,000 clones, roughly 80% seen once. Sequencing was performed on peripheral blood. These receptors all come from a human donor in a cohort sampled during active COVID-19.

This chain connects TRBV10-2 to TRBJ1-2, with 9 positions matching TRBD1. CDR3 length: 13 amino acids. Germline loops: CDR1 WSHSY, CDR2 SAAADI. Trimming took 7 bases from V and 8 from J; bases not matched to a gene: 8. CDR3 nucleotide sequence: TGCGCCAGCACCGACAGGGGGGGAGGAGGCTACACCTTC. Translating gives CASTDRGGGGYTF.

A single count supports this clone. This chain connects TRBV9 to TRBJ2-2, with D unresolved. CDR1 is SGDLS and CDR2 is YYNGEE in the germline V gene. The CDR3 sequence is 15 residues long. Trimming pared 0 bases from V and 2 bases from J, leaving 8 bases between. Written as DNA, the CDR3 is TGTGCCAGCAGCGTAGAAATCCTAAACACCGGGGAGCTGTTTTTT. Encoded protein: CASSVEILNTGELFF. Drawing the rest from reference TRBV9 and TRBJ2-2, the complete variable domain is DSGVTQTPKHLITATGQRVTLRCSPRSGDLSVYWYQQSLDQGLQFLIQYYNGEERAKGNILERFSAQQFPDLHSELNLSSLELGDSALYFCASSVEILNTGELFFGEGSRLTVL.

This clone was seen a single time. The chain links TRBV27 to TRBJ2-2, with 7 bases matching TRBD1. This CDR3 has 14 residues. V lost 10 bases to trimming and J lost 0 bases; unmatched junction nucleotides: 5. The germline V gene has CDR1 MNHEY and CDR2 SMNVEV (reference sequence). The CDR3 DNA reads TGTGCCACCGGGACAGACCCGAACACCGGGGAGCTGTTTTTT. This codes for CATGTDPNTGELFF.